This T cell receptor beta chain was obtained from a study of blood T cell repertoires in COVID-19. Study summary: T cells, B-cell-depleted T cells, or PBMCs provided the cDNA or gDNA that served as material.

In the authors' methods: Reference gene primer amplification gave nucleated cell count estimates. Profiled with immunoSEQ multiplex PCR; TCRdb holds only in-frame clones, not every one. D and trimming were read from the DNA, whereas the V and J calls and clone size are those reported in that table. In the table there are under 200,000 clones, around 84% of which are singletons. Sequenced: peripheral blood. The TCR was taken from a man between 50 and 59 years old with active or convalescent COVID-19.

DNA of the CDR3: TGTGCCAGCAGCAATCTAGCCGGAGGAGAGACCCAGTACTTC. Translating gives CASSNLAGGETQYF. V is TRBV9 and J is TRBJ2-5; D perhaps matches TRBD2 (5 bases). Trimming took 4 bases from V and 4 from J, leaving 14 bases between them. In germline, CDR1 is SGDLS, CDR2 YYNGEE. The CDR3 runs 14 residues.